These T cell receptor beta chains were read from a single sample in a study of cytotoxic CD8 clonotypes in ibrutinib-treated CLL. Produced via immunoSEQ multiplex PCR; TCRdb's table is partial and in-frame only. The sample has 35,000 to 55,000 clones, 55% to 80% seen once. The sequenced sample was PBMCs, obtained after 12 months of ibrutinib treatment. The receptor set was obtained from a human donor with chronic lymphocytic leukemia. Both conserved end residues are part of each CDR3. A D gene is named only where the DNA matches it firmly. The listing skips clone size in some rows; elsewhere it reads once, few, many or a size class.

D: .
V: TRBV11-2
size: .
J: TRBJ1-1
CDR3: CASSLEPLRDTEAFF
DNA: TGTGCCAGCAGCTTAGAACCCCTTCGGGACACTGAAGCTTTCTTT

D: TRBD2
V: TRBV5-6
size: few
J: TRBJ2-5
CDR3: CASSLDGSGGYETQYF
DNA: TGTGCCAGCAGCTTGGATGGTAGCGGGGGATACGAGACCCAGTACTTC

D: .
V: TRBV11-2
size: .
J: TRBJ2-1
CDR3: CASSRRSDNEQFF
DNA: TGTGCCAGCAGCCGGAGGAGCGACAATGAGCAGTTCTTC

D: .
V: TRBV9
size: few
J: TRBJ2-2
CDR3: CASSAWTANTGELFF
DNA: TGTGCCAGCAGCGCCTGGACGGCGAACACCGGGGAGCTGTTTTTT

D: .
V: TRBV28
size: .
J: TRBJ1-1
CDR3: CASIKQGPEAFF
DNA: TGTGCCAGCATTAAACAGGGTCCTGAAGCTTTCTTT

D: .
V: TRBV11-2
size: .
J: TRBJ2-2
CDR3: CASSLVLGSNTGELFF
DNA: TGTGCCAGCAGCTTAGTCTTGGGGTCCAACACCGGGGAGCTGTTTTTT

D: TRBD1
V: TRBV10-1
size: few
J: TRBJ2-1
CDR3: CASSGQGGEQFF
DNA: TGCGCCAGCAGTGGACAGGGTGGTGAGCAGTTCTTC

D: .
V: TRBV18
size: few
J: TRBJ2-7
CDR3: CASSPSQDEQYF
DNA: TGTGCCAGCTCACCATCCCAGGACGAGCAGTACTTC

D: .
V: TRBV7-9
size: .
J: TRBJ2-5
CDR3: CASNGDYQETQYF
DNA: TGTGCCAGCAACGGGGACTACCAAGAGACCCAGTACTTC

D: .
V: TRBV30
size: .
J: TRBJ1-4
CDR3: CAWSVRGRVDEKLFF
DNA: TGTGCCTGGAGTGTACGTGGGCGAGTGGATGAAAAACTGTTTTTT

D: .
V: TRBV5-1
size: .
J: TRBJ1-5
CDR3: CASSLGGTGTQHF
DNA: TGCGCCAGCAGCTTGGGAGGGACTGGGACCCAGCATTTT

D: .
V: TRBV30
size: .
J: TRBJ1-1
CDR3: CAWSPSNGWNTEAFF
DNA: TGTGCCTGGAGTCCATCAAATGGGTGGAACACTGAAGCTTTCTTT

D: .
V: TRBV19
size: few
J: TRBJ1-1
CDR3: CASSIETPTGRGEAFF
DNA: TGTGCCAGTAGTATCGAAACACCGACAGGCCGGGGAGAAGCTTTCTTT

D: TRBD1
V: TRBV27
size: .
J: TRBJ1-4
CDR3: CASSSYGTGYEKLFF
DNA: TGTGCCAGCAGTTCTTACGGGACAGGGTATGAAAAACTGTTTTTT

D: .
V: TRBV4-2
size: .
J: TRBJ1-4
CDR3: CASSQGGDHMGNEKLFF
DNA: TGTGCCAGCAGCCAAGGTGGGGACCATATGGGGAATGAAAAACTGTTTTTT